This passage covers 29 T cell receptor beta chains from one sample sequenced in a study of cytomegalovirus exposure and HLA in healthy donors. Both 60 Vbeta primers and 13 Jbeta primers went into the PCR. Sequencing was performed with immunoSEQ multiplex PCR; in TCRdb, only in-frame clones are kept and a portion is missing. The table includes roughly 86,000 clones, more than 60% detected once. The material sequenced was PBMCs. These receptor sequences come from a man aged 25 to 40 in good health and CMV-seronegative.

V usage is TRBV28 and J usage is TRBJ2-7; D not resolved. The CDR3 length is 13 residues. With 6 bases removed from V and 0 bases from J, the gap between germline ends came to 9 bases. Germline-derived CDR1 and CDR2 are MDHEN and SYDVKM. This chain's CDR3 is CASRRSTSYEQYF. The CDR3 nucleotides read TGTGCCAGCAGGCGGTCGACCTCCTACGAGCAGTACTTC.

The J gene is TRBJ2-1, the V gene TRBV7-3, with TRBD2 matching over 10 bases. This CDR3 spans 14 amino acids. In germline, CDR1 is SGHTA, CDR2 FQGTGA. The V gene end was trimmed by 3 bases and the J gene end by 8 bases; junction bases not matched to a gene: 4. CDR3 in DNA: TGTGCCAGCAGCTTGGCGACTAGCGGGCATGAGCAGTTCTTC. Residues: CASSLATSGHEQFF.

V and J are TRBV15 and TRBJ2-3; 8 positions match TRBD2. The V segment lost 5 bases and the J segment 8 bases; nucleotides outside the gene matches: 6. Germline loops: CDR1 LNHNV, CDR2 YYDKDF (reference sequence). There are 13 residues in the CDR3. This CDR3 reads CATSGRGVGTQYF. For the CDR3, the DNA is TGTGCCACCAGCGGGCGGGGGGTAGGTACGCAGTATTTT.

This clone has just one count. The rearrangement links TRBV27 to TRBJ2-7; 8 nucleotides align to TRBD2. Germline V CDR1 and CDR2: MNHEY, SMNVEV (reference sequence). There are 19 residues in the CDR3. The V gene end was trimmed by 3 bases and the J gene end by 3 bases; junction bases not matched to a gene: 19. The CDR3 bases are TGTGCCAGCAGTTTTGGGAGTAGCGGGATCCCACGGGTGTTCTACGAGCAGTACTTC. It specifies CASSFGSSGIPRVFYEQYF.

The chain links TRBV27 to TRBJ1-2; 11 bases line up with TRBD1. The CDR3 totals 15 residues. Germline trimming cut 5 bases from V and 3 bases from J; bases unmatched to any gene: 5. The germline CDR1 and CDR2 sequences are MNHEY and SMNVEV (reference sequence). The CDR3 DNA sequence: TGTGCCAGCAGTATAGGACAGGGGGCGTACTATGGCTACACCTTC. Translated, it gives CASSIGQGAYYGYTF.

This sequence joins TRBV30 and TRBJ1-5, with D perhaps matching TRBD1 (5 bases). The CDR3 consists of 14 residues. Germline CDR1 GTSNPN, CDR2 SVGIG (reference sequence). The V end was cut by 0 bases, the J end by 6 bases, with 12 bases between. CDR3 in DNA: TGTGCCTGGAGTGTAGCAGGGTTTGGTCAGCCCCAGCATTTT. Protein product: CAWSVAGFGQPQHF.

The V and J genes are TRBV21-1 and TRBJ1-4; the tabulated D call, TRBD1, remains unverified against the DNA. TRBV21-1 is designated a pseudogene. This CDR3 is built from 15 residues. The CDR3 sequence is CASSKGGLWNEKLFF. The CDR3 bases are TGTGCCAGCAGCAAAGGGGGCCTTTGGAATGAAAAACTGTTTTTT.

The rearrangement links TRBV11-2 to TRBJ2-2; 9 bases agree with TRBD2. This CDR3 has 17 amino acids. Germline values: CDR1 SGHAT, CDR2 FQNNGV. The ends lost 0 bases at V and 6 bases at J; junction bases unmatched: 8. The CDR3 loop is CASSLDMASGVSGELFF. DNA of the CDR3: TGTGCCAGCAGCTTAGATATGGCTAGCGGGGTCTCCGGGGAGCTGTTTTTT.

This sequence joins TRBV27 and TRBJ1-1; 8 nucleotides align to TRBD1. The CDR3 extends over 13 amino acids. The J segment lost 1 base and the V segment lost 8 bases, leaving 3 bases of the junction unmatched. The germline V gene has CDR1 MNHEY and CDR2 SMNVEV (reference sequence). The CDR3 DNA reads TGTGCCAGCGGGGGACAGGCGAACACTGAAGCTTTCTTT. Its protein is CASGGQANTEAFF.

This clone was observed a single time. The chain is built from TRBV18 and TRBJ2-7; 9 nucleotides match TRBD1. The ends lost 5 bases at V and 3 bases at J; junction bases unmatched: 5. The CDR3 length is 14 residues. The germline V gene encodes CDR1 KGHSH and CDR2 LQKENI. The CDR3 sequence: CASSATGQGYEQYF. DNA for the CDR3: TGTGCCAGCTCAGCCACGGGACAGGGCTACGAGCAGTACTTC.

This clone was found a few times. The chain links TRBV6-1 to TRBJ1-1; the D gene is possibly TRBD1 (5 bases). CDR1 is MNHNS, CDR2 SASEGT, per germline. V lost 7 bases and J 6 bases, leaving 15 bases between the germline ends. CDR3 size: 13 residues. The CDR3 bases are TGTGCCAGCAAAGGGACGGGGGAGGCTGAAGCTTTCTTT. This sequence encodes CASKGTGEAEAFF.

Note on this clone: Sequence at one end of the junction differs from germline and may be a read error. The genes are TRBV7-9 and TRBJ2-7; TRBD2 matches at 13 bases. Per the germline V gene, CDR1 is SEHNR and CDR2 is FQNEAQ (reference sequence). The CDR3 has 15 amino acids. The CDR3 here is CSSSLGLAGVEEQYF. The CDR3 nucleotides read TGTTCCAGCAGCTTAGGACTAGCGGGAGTAGAGGAGCAGTACTTC. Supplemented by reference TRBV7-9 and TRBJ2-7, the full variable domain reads DTGVSQNPRHKITKRGQNVTFRCDPISEHNRLYWYRQTLGQGPEFLTYFQNEAQLEKSRLLSDRFSAERPKGSFSTLEIQRTEQGDSAMYLCSSSLGLAGVEEQYFGPGTRLTVT.

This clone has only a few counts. The DNA of the CDR3 is TGTGCCAGCAGTGAAGCGGGCCGAAAAGGCTACACCTTC. Residues: CASSEAGRKGYTF. The chain is built from TRBV2 and TRBJ1-2, with D hard to call. The CDR3 runs 13 residues. Germline lookup yields CDR1 SNHLY and CDR2 FYNNEI. V was pared by 0 bases and J by 8 bases, with 10 bases between.

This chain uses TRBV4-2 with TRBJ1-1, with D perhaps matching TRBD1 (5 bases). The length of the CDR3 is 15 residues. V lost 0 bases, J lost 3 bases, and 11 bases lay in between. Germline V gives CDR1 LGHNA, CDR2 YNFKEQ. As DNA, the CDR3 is TGTGCCAGCAGCCAAGATAGAGCACAGGACACTGAAGCTTTCTTT. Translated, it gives CASSQDRAQDTEAFF.

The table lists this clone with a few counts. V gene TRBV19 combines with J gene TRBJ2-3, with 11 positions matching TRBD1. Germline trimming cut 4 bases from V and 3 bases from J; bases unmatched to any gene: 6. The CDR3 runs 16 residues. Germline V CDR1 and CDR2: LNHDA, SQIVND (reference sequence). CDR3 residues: CASSRLRDRGTDTQYF. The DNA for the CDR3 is TGTGCCAGTAGTAGACTCCGGGACAGGGGGACAGATACGCAGTATTTT. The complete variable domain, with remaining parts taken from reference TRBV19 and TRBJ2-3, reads DGGITQSPKYLFRKEGQNVTLSCEQNLNHDAMYWYRQDPGQGLRLIYYSQIVNDFQKGDIAEGYSVSREKKESFPLTVTSAQKNPTAFYLCASSRLRDRGTDTQYFGPGTRLTVL.

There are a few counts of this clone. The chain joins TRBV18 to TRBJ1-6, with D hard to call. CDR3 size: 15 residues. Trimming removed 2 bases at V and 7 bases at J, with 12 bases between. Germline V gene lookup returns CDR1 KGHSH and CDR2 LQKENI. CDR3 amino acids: CASSPYNSLNSPLHF. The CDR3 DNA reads TGTGCCAGCTCACCATATAACAGTTTAAATTCACCCCTCCACTTT.

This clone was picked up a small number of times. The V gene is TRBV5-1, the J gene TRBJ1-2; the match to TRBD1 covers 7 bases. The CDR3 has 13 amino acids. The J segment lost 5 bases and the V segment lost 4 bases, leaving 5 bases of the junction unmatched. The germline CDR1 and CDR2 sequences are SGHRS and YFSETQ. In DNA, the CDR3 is TGCGCCAGCAGCCCAGGGGGGAGGTATGGCTACACCTTC. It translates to CASSPGGRYGYTF.

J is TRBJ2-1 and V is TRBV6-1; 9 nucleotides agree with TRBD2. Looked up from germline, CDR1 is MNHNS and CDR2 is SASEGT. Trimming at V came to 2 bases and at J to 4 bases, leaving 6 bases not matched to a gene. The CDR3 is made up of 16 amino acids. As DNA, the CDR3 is TGTGCCAGCAGTGAAACGGCGGGAGGGTCGTACAATGAGCAGTTCTTC. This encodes CASSETAGGSYNEQFF.

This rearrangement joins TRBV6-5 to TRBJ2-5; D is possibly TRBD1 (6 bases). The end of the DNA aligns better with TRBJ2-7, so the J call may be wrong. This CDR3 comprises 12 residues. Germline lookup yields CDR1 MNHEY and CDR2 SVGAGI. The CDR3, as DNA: TGTGCCAGCAGTCCGACAGGTTACGAGCAGTACTTC. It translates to CASSPTGYEQYF.

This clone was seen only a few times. CDR3 bases: TGTGCCAGCAGTCGGGGCACAGATACGCAGTATTTT. Amino acid sequence: CASSRGTDTQYF. The gene calls are TRBV11-3 and TRBJ2-3; no firm D call. The CDR3 contains 12 residues. Per germline, CDR1 SGHNT and CDR2 YENEEA. Trimming pared 6 bases from V and 1 base from J, leaving 5 bases between.

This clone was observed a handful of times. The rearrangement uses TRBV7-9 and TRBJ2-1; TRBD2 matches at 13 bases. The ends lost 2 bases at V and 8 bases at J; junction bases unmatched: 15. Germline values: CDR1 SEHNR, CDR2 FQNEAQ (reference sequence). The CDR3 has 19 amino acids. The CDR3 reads CASSLIRGPLAGGIHEQFF. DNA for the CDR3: TGTGCCAGCAGCTTAATAAGGGGTCCACTAGCGGGAGGGATCCATGAGCAGTTCTTC. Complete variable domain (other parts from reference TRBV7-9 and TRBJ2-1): DTGVSQNPRHKITKRGQNVTFRCDPISEHNRLYWYRQTLGQGPEFLTYFQNEAQLEKSRLLSDRFSAERPKGSFSTLEIQRTEQGDSAMYLCASSLIRGPLAGGIHEQFFGPGTRLTVL.

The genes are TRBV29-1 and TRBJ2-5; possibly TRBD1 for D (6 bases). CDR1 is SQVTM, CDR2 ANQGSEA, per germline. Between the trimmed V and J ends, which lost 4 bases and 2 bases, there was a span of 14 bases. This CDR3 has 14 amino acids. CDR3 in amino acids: CSVVQGTRQETQYF. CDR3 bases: TGCAGCGTTGTTCAAGGGACAAGACAAGAGACCCAGTACTTC. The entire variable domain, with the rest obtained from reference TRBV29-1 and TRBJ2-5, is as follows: SAVISQKPSRDICQRGTSLTIQCQVDSQVTMMFWYRQQPGQSLTLIATANQGSEATYESGFVIDKFPISRPNLTFSTLTVSNMSPEDSSIYLCSVVQGTRQETQYFGPGTRLLVL.

This CDR3 reads CASIGVFGQPQHF. CDR3 DNA sequence: TGTGCCAGTATAGGGGTCTTCGGTCAGCCCCAGCATTTT. The V gene is TRBV6-1, the J gene TRBJ1-5, with D maybe TRBD1 (5 bases). V gave up 9 bases and J gave up 6 bases, with 15 bases separating them. The length of the CDR3 is 13 residues. Per germline, CDR1 MNHNS and CDR2 SASEGT.

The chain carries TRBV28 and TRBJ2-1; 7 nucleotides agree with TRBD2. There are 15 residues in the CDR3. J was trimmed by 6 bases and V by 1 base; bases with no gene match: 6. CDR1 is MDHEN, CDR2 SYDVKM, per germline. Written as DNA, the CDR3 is TGTGCCAGCAGTTTATTCCGCAGCGGGATCAATGAGCAGTTCTTC. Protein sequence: CASSLFRSGINEQFF.

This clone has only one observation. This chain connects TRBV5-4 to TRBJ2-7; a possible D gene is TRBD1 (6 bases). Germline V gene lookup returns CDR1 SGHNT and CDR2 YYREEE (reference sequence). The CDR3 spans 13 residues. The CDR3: CAYLWGHTYEQYF. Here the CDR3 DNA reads TGTGCTTACCTGTGGGGACACACCTACGAGCAGTACTTC.

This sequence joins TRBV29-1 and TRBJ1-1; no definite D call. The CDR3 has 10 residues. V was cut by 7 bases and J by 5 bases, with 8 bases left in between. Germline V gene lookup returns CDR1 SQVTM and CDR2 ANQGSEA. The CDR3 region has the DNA TGCAGCGGAACGGGGACTGAAGCTTTCTTT. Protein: CSGTGTEAFF.

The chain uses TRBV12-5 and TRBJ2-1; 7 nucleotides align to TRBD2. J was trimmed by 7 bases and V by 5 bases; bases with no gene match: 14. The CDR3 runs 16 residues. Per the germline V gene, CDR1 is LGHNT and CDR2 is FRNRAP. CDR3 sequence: CASGTIAGVKSNEQFF. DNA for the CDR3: TGTGCTAGTGGTACCATAGCGGGCGTAAAGTCGAATGAGCAGTTCTTC.

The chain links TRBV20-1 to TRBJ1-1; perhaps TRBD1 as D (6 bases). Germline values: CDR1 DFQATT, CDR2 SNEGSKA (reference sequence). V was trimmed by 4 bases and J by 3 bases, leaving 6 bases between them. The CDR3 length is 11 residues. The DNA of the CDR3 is TGCAGTGCTAAGGGGGACACTGAAGCTTTCTTT. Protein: CSAKGDTEAFF.

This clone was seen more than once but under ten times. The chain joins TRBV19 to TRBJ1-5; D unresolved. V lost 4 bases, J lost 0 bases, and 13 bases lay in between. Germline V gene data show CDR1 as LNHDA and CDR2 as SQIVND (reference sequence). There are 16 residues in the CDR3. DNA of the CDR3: TGTGCCAGTAGTAAGAGTTCTGTTTATAGCAATCAGCCCCAGCATTTT. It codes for CASSKSSVYSNQPQHF.